This T cell receptor (beta chain) was recorded in a study of shared clonotypes between healthy human individuals. This CDR3 comprises 15 residues. V lost 5 bases, J lost 6 bases, and 18 bases lay in between. Germline assignment: CDR1 SEHNR and CDR2 FQNEAQ (reference sequence). TCRdb's copy holds only in-frame clones and misses some; the assay was immunoSEQ multiplex PCR. Of fewer than 850,000 clones in the sample, about two thirds are singletons; the top ten hold approximately 1.8%. Splitting of CD4+ cells produced CD45RA+ naive and CD45RA-negative memory subsets. The rearrangement uses TRBV7-9 and TRBJ2-3; D ambiguous. The receptor was isolated from a woman in her 30s in good health. The material sequenced was memory CD4+ T cells sorted from blood. The subset: CD45RA-negative fraction. The CDR3 here is CASSPYPTRPDTQYF. Here the CDR3 DNA reads TGTGCCAGCAGCCCGTACCCCACTCGGCCCGATACGCAGTATTTT.